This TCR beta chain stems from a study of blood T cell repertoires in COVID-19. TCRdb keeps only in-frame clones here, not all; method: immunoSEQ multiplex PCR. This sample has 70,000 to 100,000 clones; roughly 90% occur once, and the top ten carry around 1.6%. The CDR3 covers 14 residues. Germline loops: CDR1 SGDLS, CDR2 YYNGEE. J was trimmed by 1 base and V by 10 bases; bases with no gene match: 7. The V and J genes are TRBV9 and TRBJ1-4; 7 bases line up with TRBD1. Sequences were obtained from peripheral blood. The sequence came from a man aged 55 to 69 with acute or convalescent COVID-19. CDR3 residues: CASNPGGTNEKLFF. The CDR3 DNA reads TGTGCCTCCAACCCAGGGGGAACTAATGAAAAACTGTTTTTT.